This TCR beta chain was sequenced for a study of blood T cell repertoires in COVID-19. At the level of the study: Sites across the United States, Italy and Spain contributed samples from acute and convalescent COVID-19. PBMCs, B-cell-depleted T cells, or T cells were the source of the cDNA or gDNA that made up the material.

Enrollment of patients from Seattle took place during active infection, with longitudinal follow-up. The CDR3 sequence is 20 residues long. Under the authors' procedure: Using reference gene primer amplification, nucleated cell counts were estimated. The repertoire was sequenced with immunoSEQ multiplex PCR; TCRdb's copy has only in-frame clones and lacks some. D and trimming come from the DNA, and the V and J calls and clone size come from that table. Here the sample spans about 270,000 clones, less than 90% being singletons. The chain joins TRBV21-1 to TRBJ2-6; the table's TRBD1 call for D was not verified on the DNA. TRBV21-1 counts as a pseudogene. Sequenced: peripheral blood. The source of this sequence is a woman in her seventies with COVID-19, enrolled during active disease. In DNA form, the CDR3 reads TGTGCCAGCAGCAAAAAAAAAGGGAGGGACAGGCCCTCTGGGGCCAACGTCCTGACTTTC. This translates into CASSKKKGRDRPSGANVLTF.